This T cell receptor beta chain appears in the sequencing data of a study of cytomegalovirus exposure and HLA in healthy donors (dated 2017 in TCRdb). A note on the overall study: An earlier analysis of fewer than 750 of the donors reported around 280 Gb of sequence data and 95 million to 140 million unique TCR beta sequences obtained from approximately 180 million T cells. The aim of the study was to test whether cataloging public T cell receptors could identify signatures of past pathogen exposure. The study profiled the T cell repertoires of hundreds of subjects by immunosequencing and related them to cytomegalovirus serostatus. In addition to the first cohort of 666 subjects, a separate validation cohort of approximately 110 different subjects was used. Five DR-DQ haplotypes were treated as single units for association and clustering because of strong linkage in the cohort. To decide whether each TCR beta V gene segment behaved as functional or pseudogenic, an earlier analysis of approximately 620 of the donors relied on high-throughput TCR beta sequencing. Typing coverage differed by locus: A, B, C, DRB1 and DQB1 were typed in roughly 629-630 donors, DQA1 in about 500, DPA1 in some 610, and DPB1 in 400 to 480. An early release covering over 500 HLA-typed donors comprised 250 to 350 gigabases of sequencing data and around 80 million unique TCR sequences. Every repertoire in the discovery cohort had been generated on one and the same sequencing platform. A later genetic analysis used genome-wide SNP genotypes for about 60% of the roughly 670 donors, treating that subset as a discovery cohort. Rather than drawing on any new phenotypic data, the later analysis identified candidate immune exposures from TCR beta sequences and the way those sequences occurred across donors. A later analysis re-examined previously published TCR beta repertoires from just over 650 donors and added high-resolution HLA genotyping to investigate patterns of TCR occurrence. Among the roughly 400 genotyped donors, 75% to 90% belonged to the genetic ancestry cluster associated with self-reported Caucasian donors. Donor age, sex, ethnicity and CMV serostatus were collected together with the repertoire data. Class I and class II HLA loci were covered by the typing at four-digit resolution. Among over 350 genotyped donors of the cohort, an average of approximately 240,000 unique TCR beta nucleotide sequences were sequenced per donor, roughly a sixth of them non-productive. High-throughput TCR immunosequencing, statistical association of individual TCRs with disease status, and machine learning were combined to predict cytomegalovirus infection status.

Inclusive of the bounding cysteine and phenylalanine, the CDR3 is 13 residues long. Only the CDR3 region is kept as DNA, spanning 39 bases read in frame from base 1. Cut back by 9 bases and 8 bases, the V and J ends lie 16 bases apart. The CDR1 and CDR2 encoded by the germline V gene are ENHRY and SYGVKD. Concerning this clone: Its antigen is currently not known. No quality values exist for individual bases; no much larger clone is one base distant.

The method was the immunoSEQ multiplex PCR assay. The multiplex PCR relied on a mix of 60 forward primers for TCR Vbeta segments and 13 reverse primers for TCR Jbeta segments. A multiplex PCR assay on genomic DNA amplified the CDR3 region of rearranged TCR beta genes. Amplified TCR beta libraries were sequenced as 87-base-pair reads on the Illumina HiSeq System. The source study handled its data this way. A later analysis tallied 75 million to 85 million unique TCR beta chains across the 700 or so repertoires, and approximately 12 million of those chains were shared by two or more donors. Raw reads were error-corrected and collapsed into unique sequences with a nearest-neighbor algorithm that merged closely related sequences to remove PCR and sequencing errors. CDR3 sequences were aligned to IMGT reference sequences to assign V, D and J gene segments. For a sequence to be retained, at least a six-nucleotide match to both a V gene segment and a J gene segment was required. Rearrangements were classified as productive when the CDR3 lacked stop codons and remained in frame with V and J, and all other rearrangements were classified as non-productive. Following IMGT convention, CDR3 was defined as the stretch from the second conserved V-encoded cysteine to the conserved J-encoded phenylalanine. In an earlier analysis of around 540 of the donors, sequences lacking an unambiguous match to a single V gene segment were excluded. An earlier analysis of some 500 of the donors classified V segments as functional when productive rearrangements were above 56.7% and as segregating when the standard deviation between donors was above 5%. A statistical classification framework was developed to diagnose cytomegalovirus status using the catalog of TCR beta chain sequences. V and J gene assignment, in a later analysis, came from comparing TCR nucleotide sequences with IMGT/GENE-DB human TR gene sequences. In a later analysis, CDR3 sequences and most-parsimonious VDJ recombination scenarios were assigned using the TCRdist pipeline. In a later analysis, each TCR beta chain was defined by its CDR3 amino acid sequence together with its V-gene family, and reads without a unique V-gene family were excluded. In a later analysis, 550 to 650 highly shared, low-generation-probability nucleotide sequences were removed to address suspected cross-contamination and a sequencing artifact. In a later analysis, a clonal expansion index for each public chain was calculated from normalized within-repertoire ranks of inferred template counts. Generation probabilities in a later analysis came from a VDJ recombination model fitted to out-of-frame rearrangements, and those results were checked against IGoR. Hypergeometric tests were used in a later analysis to score TCR-TCR, TCR-HLA and TCR-CMV co-occurrence, with a repertoire-size bias correction applied to the TCR pairs. To estimate false discovery rates, a later analysis permuted the HLA or CMV assignments 20 times. In a later analysis, co-occurring TCRs were grouped with DBSCAN, and TCRdist sequence similarity was added when clustering was performed within HLA-allele-positive subsets. Repertoires with fewer than 30,000 or more than 120,000 public chains were left out of co-occurrence clustering, as were several repertoires with anomalous nucleotide sharing. TCRdb holds this immuneACCESS table with in-frame rearrangements only. Some clones are missing; in checked studies, unresolved V genes explain under half, and the rest has no known cause. The DNA was the basis for D and trimming; V, J and clone size are from that table. The sample data list about 160,000 clones, and 85% of these were observed just once. Roughly 2.2% of the sample is held by the ten biggest clonotypes.

The research as a whole found: This cohort had only TCR beta chains sequenced, and the lack of alpha or paired-chain data limited which features could be detected. Correlated functional status among segregating V segments might reflect linkage disequilibrium, but an unknown experimental factor could not be ruled out. Assigning TCR associations to individual alleles was difficult when HLA alleles, especially DR and DQ, strongly co-occurred. Most TCR sequences were observed very rarely across donors, whereas some public TCRs were present in many individuals. A few of the identified cytomegalovirus-associated TCR beta chains were confirmed in vitro to be specific for cytomegalovirus antigens. Several of the top co-occurrence clusters appeared to be linked to parvovirus B19, influenza, CMV and Epstein-Barr virus, according to a later analysis. Around 16 rarely observed V segments, including chromosome 9 orphons, were excluded from the earlier analysis of about 610 of the donors because counts were too low. Most CMV-associated TCR beta chains appeared to be HLA-restricted in a later analysis, and the HLA associations seemed to be driven largely by CMV exposure. A further reported finding was that TCR beta sequences accurately predicted the HLA-A and HLA-B alleles for most subjects in the first cohort. The sequencing pipeline was judged likely to have produced a cluster of highly shared sequence variants as a technical artifact. In a later genetic analysis, a missense DCLRE1C variant was associated with V-gene and J-gene trimming of TCR beta chains, and the association was replicated in an independent cohort. The authors suggested that the approach could potentially be extended to other disease states and immunological phenotypes. Some IMGT-functional V segments, including TRBV6-2 and TRBV6-3, could not be distinguished by the 87-base-pair reads and were therefore excluded. In a later analysis, the rate of TCR association differed among HLA loci, with DRB1 alleles having the most associated TCRs and HLA-C alleles having the fewest. The only immune exposure information available for the cohort was CMV serostatus. An earlier analysis of around 540 of the donors showed that most TCR beta V segments appeared in productive rearrangements either about 90% or about 30% of the time, which broadly matched IMGT annotations. According to a later genetic analysis, donors in an Asian-associated ancestry cluster had fewer N-insertions in productive TCRs than the approximately 700-donor mean. In both the original and validation cohorts, the classifier was reported to diagnose cytomegalovirus status with high specificity and sensitivity. Because HLA typing was unavailable for some donors at each locus, only the typed subset was used in association tests. Specific HLA alleles were associated with 15,000 to 20,000 TCR beta sequences at a false discovery rate of 0.05 in a later analysis. A later analysis found that HLA-associated TCR beta chains were more clonally expanded and had lower generation probabilities than equally common non-associated chains. Presence/absence analyses assumed roughly uniform sequencing depth across donors, an assumption that may not hold. In the study, around 160 TCR beta chains were listed as associated with cytomegalovirus.

The cohort consisted of hundreds of healthy bone marrow donors. At the time of sampling, every cohort member was nominally healthy, though immune exposures that went unrecorded were likely present. The donor was CMV seropositive and belonged to the group of 250 to 350 seropositive cohort members. Each donor provided a peripheral blood sample, and peripheral blood mononuclear cells were used for TCR beta sequencing. Genomic DNA extraction from the blood cell samples was performed with the Qiagen DNeasy Blood Extraction Kit. The sequencing input was PBMCs. Recombination joined TRBV10-3 with TRBJ1-4; a tentative D call is TRBD1 (5 bases match). This clonotype originated in a man aged 18 to 29 in good health and CMV-seropositive. This receptor carries the CDR3 CAIASEGREKLFF. The nucleotides read TGTGCCATTGCTAGCGAGGGGCGAGAAAAACTGTTTTTT.